This T cell receptor (beta chain) stems from a study of T cell repertoires in cytomegalovirus infection. Study-level background: TCR beta signatures that were public indicated CMV infection and matching HLA type. Study-level results: Cumulative public TCR beta family frequency identified carriers of CMV plus the relevant HLA.

This clonotype appeared many times. Its matching antigen is unknown. TCRdb analysed the reads with MiXCR anew, one entry per CDR3 protein. The table includes some 280,000 distinct CDR3 sequences, approximately 14% detected once. Germline CDR1 MDHEN, CDR2 SYDVKM. This CDR3 has 11 amino acids. V was shortened by 8 bases and J by 10 bases, with 14 bases between the two germline ends. The chain uses TRBV28 and TRBJ1-1, with TRBD1 as a possible D gene (6 bases). This TCR came from a human donor in good health (CMV status not recorded). Some clones in this sample may be carry-over from other donors' samples. The specimen sequenced was PBMCs. The CDR3 is CASGRGGRAFF. As DNA, the CDR3 is TGTGCCAGCGGGCGGGGGGGCCGAGCTTTCTTT.